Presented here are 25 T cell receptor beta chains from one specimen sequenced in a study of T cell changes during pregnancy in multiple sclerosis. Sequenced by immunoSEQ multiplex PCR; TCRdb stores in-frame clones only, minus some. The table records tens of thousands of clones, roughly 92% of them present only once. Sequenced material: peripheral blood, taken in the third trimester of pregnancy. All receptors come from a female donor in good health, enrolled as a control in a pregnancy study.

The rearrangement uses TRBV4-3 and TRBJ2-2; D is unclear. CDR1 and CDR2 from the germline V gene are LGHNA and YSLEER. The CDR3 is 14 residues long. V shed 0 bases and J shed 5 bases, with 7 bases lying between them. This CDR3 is CASSQDSGTGELFF. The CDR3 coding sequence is TGCGCCAGCAGCCAAGACAGTGGTACCGGGGAGCTGTTTTTT.

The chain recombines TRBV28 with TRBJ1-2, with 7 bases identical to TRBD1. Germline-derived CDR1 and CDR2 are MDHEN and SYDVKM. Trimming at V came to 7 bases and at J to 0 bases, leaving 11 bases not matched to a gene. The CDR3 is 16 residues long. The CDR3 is CASIWAGGASNYGYTF. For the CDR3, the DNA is TGTGCCAGCATTTGGGCAGGGGGTGCTTCTAACTATGGCTACACCTTC.

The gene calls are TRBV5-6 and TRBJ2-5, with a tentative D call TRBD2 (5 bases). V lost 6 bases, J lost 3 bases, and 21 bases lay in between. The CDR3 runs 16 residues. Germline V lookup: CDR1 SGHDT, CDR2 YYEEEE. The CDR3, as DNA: TGTGCCAGCACCCCGTGGACTCTTCCCCTAAAAGAGACCCAGTACTTC. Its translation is CASTPWTLPLKETQYF.

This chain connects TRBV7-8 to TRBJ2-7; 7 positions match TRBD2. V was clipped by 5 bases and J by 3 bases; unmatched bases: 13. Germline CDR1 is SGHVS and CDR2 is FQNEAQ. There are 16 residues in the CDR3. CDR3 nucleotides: TGTGCCAGCAGCCGCTTTGGGTCGGGGGGACTCTACGAGCAGTACTTC. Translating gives CASSRFGSGGLYEQYF.

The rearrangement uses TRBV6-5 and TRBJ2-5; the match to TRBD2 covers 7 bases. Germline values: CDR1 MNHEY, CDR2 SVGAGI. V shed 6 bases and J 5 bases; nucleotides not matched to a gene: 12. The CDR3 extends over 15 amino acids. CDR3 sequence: CASSSTKAGWETQYF. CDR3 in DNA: TGTGCCAGCAGCTCGACTAAAGCGGGATGGGAGACCCAGTACTTC.

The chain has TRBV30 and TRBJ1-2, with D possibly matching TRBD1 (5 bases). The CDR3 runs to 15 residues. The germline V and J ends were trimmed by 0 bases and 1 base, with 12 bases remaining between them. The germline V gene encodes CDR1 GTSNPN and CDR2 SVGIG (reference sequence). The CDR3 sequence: CAWSVPDRYNYGYTF. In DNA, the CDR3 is TGTGCCTGGAGTGTCCCCGACAGATATAACTATGGCTACACCTTC.

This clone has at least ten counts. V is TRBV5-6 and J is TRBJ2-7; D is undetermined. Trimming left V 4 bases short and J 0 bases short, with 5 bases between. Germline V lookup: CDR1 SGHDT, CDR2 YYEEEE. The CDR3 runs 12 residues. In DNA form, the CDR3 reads TGTGCCAGCAGCCTGAGCTCCTACGAGCAGTACTTC. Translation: CASSLSSYEQYF.

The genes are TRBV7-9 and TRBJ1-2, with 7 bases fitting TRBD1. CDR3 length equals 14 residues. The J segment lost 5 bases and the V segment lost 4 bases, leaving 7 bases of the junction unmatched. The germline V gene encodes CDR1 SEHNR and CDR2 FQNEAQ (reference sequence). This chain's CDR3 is CASSSRTGYYGYTF. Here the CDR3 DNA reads TGTGCCAGCAGCTCGCGGACAGGATATTATGGCTACACCTTC.

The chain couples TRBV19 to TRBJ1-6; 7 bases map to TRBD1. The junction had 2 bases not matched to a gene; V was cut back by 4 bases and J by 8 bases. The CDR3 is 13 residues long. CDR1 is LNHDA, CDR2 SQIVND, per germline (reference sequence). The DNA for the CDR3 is TGTGCCAGTAGTAAGGGGGCCGATTCACCCCTCCACTTT. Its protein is CASSKGADSPLHF.

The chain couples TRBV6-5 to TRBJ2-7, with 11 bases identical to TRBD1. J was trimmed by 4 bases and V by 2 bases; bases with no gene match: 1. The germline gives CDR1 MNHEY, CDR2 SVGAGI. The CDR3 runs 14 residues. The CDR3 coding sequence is TGTGCCAGCAGTTACGGGACAGGGGGGTACGAGCAGTACTTC. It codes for CASSYGTGGYEQYF.

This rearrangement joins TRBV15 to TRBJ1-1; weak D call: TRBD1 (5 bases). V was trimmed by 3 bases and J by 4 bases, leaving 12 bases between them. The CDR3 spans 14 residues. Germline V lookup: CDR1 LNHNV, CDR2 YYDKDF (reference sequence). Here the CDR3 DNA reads TGTGCCACCAGCAGGAAAGGGGTGCTCACTGAAGCTTTCTTT. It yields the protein CATSRKGVLTEAFF.

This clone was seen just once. The CDR3 nucleotides read TGTGCCAGCAGCATCCAGCCTAAATTTACAGGGGGTTGGTCCTACGAGCAGTACTTC. Its protein product is CASSIQPKFTGGWSYEQYF. The chain uses TRBV5-6 and TRBJ2-7; TRBD1 matches at 8 bases. Germline V gene data show CDR1 as SGHDT and CDR2 as YYEEEE. The CDR3 is 19 amino acids. Germline trimming cut 4 bases from V and 1 base from J; bases unmatched to any gene: 19. Full variable domain (missing parts from reference TRBV5-6 and TRBJ2-7): DAGVTQSPTHLIKTRGQQVTLRCSPKSGHDTVSWYQQALGQGPQFIFQYYEEEERQRGNFPDRFSGHQFPNYSSELNVNALLLGDSALYLCASSIQPKFTGGWSYEQYFGPGTRLTVT.

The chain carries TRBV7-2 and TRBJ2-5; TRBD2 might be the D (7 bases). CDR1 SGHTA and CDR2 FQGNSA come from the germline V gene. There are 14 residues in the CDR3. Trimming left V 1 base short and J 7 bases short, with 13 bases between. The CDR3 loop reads CASSLGGGPGTQYF. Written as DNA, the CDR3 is TGTGCCAGCAGCTTAGGGGGGGGGCCAGGGACCCAGTACTTC.

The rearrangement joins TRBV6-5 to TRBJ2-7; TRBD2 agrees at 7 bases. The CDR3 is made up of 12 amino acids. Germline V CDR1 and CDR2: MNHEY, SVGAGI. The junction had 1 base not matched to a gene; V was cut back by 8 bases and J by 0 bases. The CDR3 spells CASGRDSYEQYF. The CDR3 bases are TGTGCCAGCGGGAGGGACTCCTACGAGCAGTACTTC.

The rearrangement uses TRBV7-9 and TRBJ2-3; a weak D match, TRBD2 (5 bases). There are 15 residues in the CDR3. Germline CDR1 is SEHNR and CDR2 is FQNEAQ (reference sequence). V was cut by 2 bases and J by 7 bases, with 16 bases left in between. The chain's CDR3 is CASSLSRDYEYTQYF. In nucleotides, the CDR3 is TGTGCCAGCAGCTTAAGTCGTGACTATGAGTATACGCAGTATTTT.

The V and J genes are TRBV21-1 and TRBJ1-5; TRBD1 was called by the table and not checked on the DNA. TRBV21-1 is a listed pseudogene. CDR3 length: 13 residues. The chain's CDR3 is CASSEATEQPQHF. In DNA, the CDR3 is TGTGCCAGCAGCGAAGCGACAGAACAGCCCCAGCATTTT.

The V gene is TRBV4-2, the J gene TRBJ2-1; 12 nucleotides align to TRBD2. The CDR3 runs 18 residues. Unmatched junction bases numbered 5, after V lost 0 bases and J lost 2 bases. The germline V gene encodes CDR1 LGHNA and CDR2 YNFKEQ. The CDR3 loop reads CASSQDASGGAAYNEQFF. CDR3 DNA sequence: TGTGCCAGCAGCCAAGATGCTAGCGGGGGGGCTGCCTACAATGAGCAGTTCTTC.

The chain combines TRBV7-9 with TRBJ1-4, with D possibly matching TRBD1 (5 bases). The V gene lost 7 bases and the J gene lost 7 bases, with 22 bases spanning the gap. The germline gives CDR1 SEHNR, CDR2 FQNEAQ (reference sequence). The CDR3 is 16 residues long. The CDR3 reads CASTKWSTARAEKLFF. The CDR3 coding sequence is TGTGCCAGCACCAAGTGGTCGACAGCTCGGGCTGAAAAACTGTTTTTT.

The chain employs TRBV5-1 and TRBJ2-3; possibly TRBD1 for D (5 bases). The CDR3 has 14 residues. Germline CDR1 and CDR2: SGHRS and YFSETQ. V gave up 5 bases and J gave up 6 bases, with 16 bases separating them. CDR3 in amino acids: CASRGLVGADTQYF. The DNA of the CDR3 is TGCGCCAGCAGGGGGCTAGTGGGCGCGGATACGCAGTATTTT.

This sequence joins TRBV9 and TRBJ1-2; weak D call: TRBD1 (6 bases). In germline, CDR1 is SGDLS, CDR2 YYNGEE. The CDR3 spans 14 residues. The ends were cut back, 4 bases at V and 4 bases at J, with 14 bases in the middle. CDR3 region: CASSPGQRPYGYTF. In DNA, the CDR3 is TGTGCCAGCAGCCCAGGACAGAGACCCTATGGCTACACCTTC.

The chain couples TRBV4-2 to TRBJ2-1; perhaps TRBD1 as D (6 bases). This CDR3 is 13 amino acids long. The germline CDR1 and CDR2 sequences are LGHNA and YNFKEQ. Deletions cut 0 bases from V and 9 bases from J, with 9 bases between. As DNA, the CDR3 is TGTGCCAGCAGCCAAGACAGGGGTGGTGAGCAGTTCTTC. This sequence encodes CASSQDRGGEQFF.

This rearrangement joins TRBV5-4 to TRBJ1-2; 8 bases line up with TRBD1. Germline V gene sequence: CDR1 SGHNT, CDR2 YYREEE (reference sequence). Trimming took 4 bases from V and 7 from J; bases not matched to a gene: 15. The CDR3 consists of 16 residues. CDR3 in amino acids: CASSPGAAGGRGGYTF. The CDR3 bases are TGTGCCAGCAGCCCCGGGGCAGCAGGGGGCCGGGGTGGCTACACCTTC.

Here the CDR3 reads CAWSVRGRGWSPLHF. The CDR3 DNA reads as TGTGCCTGGAGTGTACGGGGTAGAGGATGGTCACCCCTCCACTTT. The J gene is TRBJ1-6, the V gene TRBV30, with D hard to call. The germline V gene encodes CDR1 GTSNPN and CDR2 SVGIG (reference sequence). The length of the CDR3 is 15 residues. With 0 bases removed from V and 10 bases from J, the gap between germline ends came to 16 bases.

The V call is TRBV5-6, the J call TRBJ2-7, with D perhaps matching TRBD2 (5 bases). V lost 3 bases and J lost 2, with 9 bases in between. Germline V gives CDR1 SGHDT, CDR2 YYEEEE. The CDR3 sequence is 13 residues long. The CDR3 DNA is TGTGCCAGCAGCTGGAGGTTCACCTACGAGCAGTACTTC. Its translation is CASSWRFTYEQYF.

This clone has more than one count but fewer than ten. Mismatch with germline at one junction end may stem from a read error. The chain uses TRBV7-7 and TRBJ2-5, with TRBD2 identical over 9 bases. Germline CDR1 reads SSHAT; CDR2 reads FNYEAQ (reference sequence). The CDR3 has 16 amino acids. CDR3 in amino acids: CASSLAFLAGQETQYF. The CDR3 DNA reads TGTGCTAGCAGCTTAGCTTTCCTAGCGGGGCAAGAGACCCAGTACTTC. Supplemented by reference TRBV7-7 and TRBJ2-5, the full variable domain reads GAGVSQSPRYKVTKRGQDVTLRCDPISSHATLYWYQQALGQGPEFLTYFNYEAQPDKSGLPSDRFSAERPEGSISTLTIQRTEQRDSAMYRCASSLAFLAGQETQYFGPGTRLLVL.